This is a list of T cell receptor beta chains from one sample in a study of T cell responses to AZD1222 COVID-19 vaccine. This table comes from immunoSEQ multiplex PCR, and its TCRdb copy is limited to in-frame clones, with some not included. Of some 150,000 clones detected, more than 70% appear once; the ten largest clones hold 1.5% to 2%. The source was peripheral blood, collected 28 days after the second AZD1222 dose. The receptors originated from an adult who received the AZD1222 COVID-19 vaccine. Each CDR3 is given with its conserved first and last residue. D genes are given only for firm matches. Size is stated for part of the rows, as once, few or many counts, or as a class when the clone is expanded.

D gene: TRBD1; J gene: TRBJ2-7; V gene: TRBV6-2/TRBV6-3; clone size: once; CDR3 protein: CASSPETGKSYEQYF; CDR3 DNA: TGTGCCAGCAGCCCCGAGACAGGGAAATCCTACGAGCAGTACTTC
D gene: TRBD1; J gene: TRBJ2-1; V gene: TRBV13; clone size: -; CDR3 protein: CASSFGTDSYNEQFF; CDR3 DNA: TGTGCCAGCAGCTTCGGGACAGACTCCTACAATGAGCAGTTCTTC
D gene: TRBD1; J gene: TRBJ2-3; V gene: TRBV25-1; clone size: -; CDR3 protein: CASSPGTGVTDTQYF; CDR3 DNA: TGTGCCAGCTCCCCCGGGACAGGGGTCACAGATACGCAGTATTTT
D gene: -; J gene: TRBJ1-6; V gene: TRBV11-2; clone size: -; CDR3 protein: CASSLSRWQENSPLHF; CDR3 DNA: TGTGCCAGCAGCTTATCGAGGTGGCAGGAGAATTCACCCCTCCACTTT
D gene: -; J gene: TRBJ1-3; V gene: TRBV21-1; clone size: once; CDR3 protein: CASSKDSQGAVSGNTIYF; CDR3 DNA: TGTGCCAGCAGCAAAGATTCACAGGGGGCTGTTTCTGGAAACACCATATATTTT
D gene: -; J gene: TRBJ2-3; V gene: TRBV2; clone size: -; CDR3 protein: CASSFSGSTGWQYF; CDR3 DNA: TGTGCCAGCAGTTTCTCCGGGTCTACGGGTTGGCAGTATTTT
D gene: -; J gene: TRBJ1-1; V gene: TRBV25-1; clone size: -; CDR3 protein: CASSGVGKAEAFF; CDR3 DNA: TGTGCCAGCAGTGGGGTAGGGAAGGCTGAAGCTTTCTTT
D gene: -; J gene: TRBJ2-7; V gene: TRBV2; clone size: -; CDR3 protein: CASRLTVYEQYF; CDR3 DNA: TGTGCCAGCAGGCTGACAGTCTACGAGCAGTACTTC
D gene: -; J gene: TRBJ1-1; V gene: TRBV11-2; clone size: -; CDR3 protein: CASSQRGGDKSTEAFF; CDR3 DNA: TGTGCCAGCAGCCAGCGCGGTGGGGATAAGAGCACTGAAGCTTTCTTT
D gene: TRBD1; J gene: TRBJ1-5; V gene: TRBV6-4; clone size: -; CDR3 protein: CASPCRDRNNQPQHF; CDR3 DNA: TGTGCCAGCCCCTGTCGGGACAGGAACAATCAGCCCCAGCATTTT
D gene: TRBD1; J gene: TRBJ1-4; V gene: TRBV4-1; clone size: -; CDR3 protein: CASSQDGGQNFNEKLFF; CDR3 DNA: TGCGCCAGCAGCCAGGATGGGGGACAGAACTTTAATGAAAAACTGTTTTTT
D gene: TRBD2; J gene: TRBJ2-1; V gene: TRBV7-3; clone size: -; CDR3 protein: CASSPGLAGVQSYNEQFF; CDR3 DNA: TGTGCCAGCAGCCCGGGACTAGCGGGAGTTCAGTCCTACAATGAGCAGTTCTTC
D gene: -; J gene: TRBJ2-2; V gene: TRBV7-3; clone size: -; CDR3 protein: CASSLMRQTKLDGELFF; CDR3 DNA: TGTGCCAGCAGCTTAATGAGGCAGACAAAGCTCGACGGGGAGCTGTTTTTT